The rows below give T cell receptor beta chains drawn from one sample of a study of T cell changes during pregnancy in multiple sclerosis. Only in-frame clones appear in the TCRdb table, and some are missing; sequencing was by immunoSEQ multiplex PCR. The repertoire holds tens of thousands of clones, with almost 95% as singletons. The input for sequencing was peripheral blood, taken after pregnancy. These receptors came from a female donor with multiple sclerosis, enrolled in a pregnancy study. CDR3s include the opening cysteine and the closing phenylalanine or tryptophan. A D gene is named only where the DNA matches it firmly.

>TRBJ2-1|TRBV7-8|-|14
CASSFPQGYNEQFF
>TRBJ1-1|TRBV4-3|-|14
CASSQGWGDTEAFF
>TRBJ2-3|TRBV27|TRBD1|15
CASSSQGASTDTQYF
>TRBJ2-5|TRBV11-2|TRBD1|15
CASSLRVGGRETQYF
>TRBJ2-7|TRBV4-2|-|15
CASSHARDTSYEQYF
>TRBJ2-3|TRBV30|-|14
CAWSLRRGSDTQYF
>TRBJ2-7|TRBV4-2|TRBD1|14
CASRRDRASYEQYF
>TRBJ1-2|TRBV5-1|TRBD1|14
CASSEGQGRYGYTF
>TRBJ2-1|TRBV11-2|TRBD2|19
CASSDSWGIRTSGGKGQFF
>TRBJ2-3|TRBV5-4|TRBD1|14
CASSPSTGDHTQYF
>TRBJ1-3|TRBV11-3|-|13
CASSPRQGNTIYF
>TRBJ2-5|TRBV6-5|-|15
CASSYETGGGETQYF
>TRBJ1-1|TRBV20-1|-|11
CSARGGAEAFF
>TRBJ2-7|TRBV23-1|TRBD1|16
CASSLRTGRSSYEQYF
>TRBJ1-1|TRBV7-9|TRBD1|15
CASSTQTGPYTEAFF
>TRBJ1-1|TRBV14|-|15
CASSQERFGQGEAFF
>TRBJ2-3|TRBV30|-|15
CAWDPPAASTDTQYF
>TRBJ2-1|TRBV7-3|TRBD2|15
CASSLQASGRYEQFF
>TRBJ2-5|TRBV30|-|18
CAWSDTPYWEESKETQYF
>TRBJ2-2|TRBV12-5|-|15
CASGSRAAWTGELFF
>TRBJ1-1|TRBV7-9|TRBD1|16
CASSLGQGAGNTEAFF
>TRBJ2-1|TRBV7-2|-|14
CASSDRKGRNEQFF
>TRBJ1-4|TRBV19|-|13
CASSITGEAILFF
>TRBJ2-3|TRBV6-5|TRBD1|16
CASSYNRGQSTDTQYF
>TRBJ1-2|TRBV12-5|-|15
CASGREGRSNYGYTF
>TRBJ1-4|TRBV7-2|TRBD1|15
CASSTRTGGREKLFF
>TRBJ2-5|TRBV6-4|-|17
CASSDPIGRGRGETQYF
>TRBJ2-5|TRBV18|-|16
CASSPGSKWGLETQYF
>TRBJ1-3|TRBV9|-|15
CASSVGTVSGNTIYF
>TRBJ2-1|TRBV15|-|12
CATSVSRGEQFF
>TRBJ2-7|TRBV9|TRBD2|15
CTSSAGTSGFYEQYF
>TRBJ1-2|TRBV5-3|-|16
CARSLRTRGEGYGYTF
>TRBJ2-3|TRBV12-5|-|14
CASGFPGSTDTQYF
>TRBJ2-1|TRBV5-6|-|17
CASSAEGGGSGHNEQFF
>TRBJ2-7|TRBV5-6|TRBD2|15
CASSLGGTTPHEQYF